Listed here is a single TCR beta chain. Germline CDR1 LNHNV, CDR2 YYDKDF (reference sequence). The J segment lost 4 bases and the V segment lost 3 bases, leaving 4 bases of the junction unmatched. The CDR3 runs 15 residues. Per the authors' pipeline: Researchers report that nucleated cell counts were estimated from reference gene primer amplification. The table came from immunoSEQ multiplex PCR; TCRdb's copy has only in-frame clones and leaves some out. Clone size and the V and J calls come from that table; the DNA yielded D and trimming. This repertoire shows roughly 200,000 clones, about 88% found once; its top ten account for roughly 6.2%. This entry is derived from a study of blood T cell repertoires in COVID-19. In the study overall: Acute-phase and convalescent COVID-19 samples originated in the United States, Italy and Spain. Sources were T cells, B-cell-depleted T cells, or PBMCs; the material itself was cDNA or gDNA.

This TCR came from a woman in her 40s who had recovered from COVID-19. The chain joins TRBV15 to TRBJ2-1, with 9 bases aligning to TRBD2. Sample: peripheral blood. DNA of the CDR3: TGTGCCACCAGCAGTGGACTAGCGTATTACAATGAGCAGTTCTTC. Protein: CATSSGLAYYNEQFF. The variable domain in full, with the rest retrieved from reference TRBV15 and TRBJ2-1, is DAMVIQNPRYQVTQFGKPVTLSCSQTLNHNVMYWYQQKSSQAPKLLFHYYDKDFNNEADTPDNFQSRRPNTSFCFLDIRSPGLGDTAMYLCATSSGLAYYNEQFFGPGTRLTVL.